The entry below gives a single T cell receptor (beta chain) sequence along with its context. Assay used: immunoSEQ multiplex PCR; TCRdb lists only in-frame clones, some missing. The sample has fewer than 350,000 clones, roughly 89% seen once. Germline loops: CDR1 LNHDA, CDR2 SQIVND (reference sequence). The CDR3 is made up of 14 amino acids. V lost 6 bases and J lost 6; bases outside the gene matches: 7. The sample comes from a study of blood T cell repertoires in COVID-19. The sample was peripheral blood. The sequence was obtained from a man in his forties or fifties with acute or convalescent COVID-19. The V and J genes are TRBV19 and TRBJ1-1, with 10 bases aligning to TRBD1. Here the CDR3 reads CASSLRGQGAEAFF. In DNA form, the CDR3 reads TGTGCCAGTAGCCTCCGAGGACAGGGGGCTGAAGCTTTCTTT. Variable domain in full (rest from reference TRBV19 and TRBJ1-1): DGGITQSPKYLFRKEGQNVTLSCEQNLNHDAMYWYRQDPGQGLRLIYYSQIVNDFQKGDIAEGYSVSREKKESFPLTVTSAQKNPTAFYLCASSLRGQGAEAFFGQGTRLTVV.